Listed below are T cell receptor beta chains from one sample, sequenced in a study of T cells in Graves' hyperthyroidism and ophthalmopathy. TCRdb re-called the multiplex PCR reads through MiXCR, storing one row per CDR3 protein. The sample records about 690,000 distinct CDR3 sequences, 15% to 20% being singletons. What was sequenced was blood. These receptors all come from a man aged 50-59 years with Graves' hyperthyroidism. CDR3s leave out the opening cysteine and the closing phenylalanine or tryptophan. Not all rows give a size; the values are once, few, many and, for expanded clones, a class.

TRBV6-5	many	TRBJ2-7	ASSYSYGQNSYEQY
TRBV7-3	-	TRBJ2-3	ASSRGTSGSSRVTDTQY
TRBV27	many	TRBJ2-1	ATLPIRQSNEQF
TRBV7-9	many	TRBJ2-1	ASSSRVAGGHNEQF
TRBV2	many	TRBJ2-3	ASSGGLFYTDTQY
TRBV3-1	-	TRBJ1-6	ASSYRRSYNSPLH
TRBV19	few	TRBJ1-4	ASRRHLDREKLF
TRBV28	many	TRBJ2-7	ASSEAIKSSYEQY
TRBV12-3/TRBV12-4	once	TRBJ1-2	ASSFPTSQGYT
TRBV28	-	TRBJ1-5	ASSRGQGAYQPQH
TRBV19	few	TRBJ2-7	ASSSSPGDFYEQY
TRBV29-1	-	TRBJ1-2	SVAEDAGGYT
TRBV28	many	TRBJ1-2	ASRRDREDYGYT
TRBV5-5	-	TRBJ2-7	ASSLGGTESEQY
TRBV13	many	TRBJ2-7	ASSLGRQGTYEQY